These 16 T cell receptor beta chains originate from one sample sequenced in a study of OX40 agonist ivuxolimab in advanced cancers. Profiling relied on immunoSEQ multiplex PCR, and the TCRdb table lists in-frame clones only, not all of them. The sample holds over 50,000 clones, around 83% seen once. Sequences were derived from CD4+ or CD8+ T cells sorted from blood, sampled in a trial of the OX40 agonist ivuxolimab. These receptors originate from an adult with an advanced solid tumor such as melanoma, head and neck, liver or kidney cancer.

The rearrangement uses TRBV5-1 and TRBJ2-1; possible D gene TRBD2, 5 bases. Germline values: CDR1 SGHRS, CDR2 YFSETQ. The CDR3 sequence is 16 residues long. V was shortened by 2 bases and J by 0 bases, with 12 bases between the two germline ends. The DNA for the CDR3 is TGCGCCAGCAGCTTACGACCACTAGTCTCCTACAATGAGCAGTTCTTC. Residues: CASSLRPLVSYNEQFF.

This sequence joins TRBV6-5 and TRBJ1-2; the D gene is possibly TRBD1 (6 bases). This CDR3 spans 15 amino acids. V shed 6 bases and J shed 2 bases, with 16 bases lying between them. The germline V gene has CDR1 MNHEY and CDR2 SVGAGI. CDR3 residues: CASRYLTTGNYGYTF. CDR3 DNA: TGTGCCAGCAGGTACCTCACAACAGGGAACTATGGCTACACCTTC.

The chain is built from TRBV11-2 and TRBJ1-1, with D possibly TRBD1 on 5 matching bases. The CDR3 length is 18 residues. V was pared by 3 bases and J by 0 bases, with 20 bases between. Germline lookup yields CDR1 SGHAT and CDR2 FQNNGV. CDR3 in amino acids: CASSLALGVGVLNTEAFF. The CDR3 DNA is TGTGCCAGCAGCTTGGCTCTAGGGGTGGGGGTATTGAACACTGAAGCTTTCTTT.

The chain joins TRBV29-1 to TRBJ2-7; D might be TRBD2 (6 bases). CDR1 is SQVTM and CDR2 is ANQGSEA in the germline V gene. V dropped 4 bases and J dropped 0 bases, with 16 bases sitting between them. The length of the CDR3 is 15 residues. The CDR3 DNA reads TGCAGCGTTGGAGAGGGTGGGAGGAGCTCCTACGAGCAGTACTTC. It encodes CSVGEGGRSSYEQYF.

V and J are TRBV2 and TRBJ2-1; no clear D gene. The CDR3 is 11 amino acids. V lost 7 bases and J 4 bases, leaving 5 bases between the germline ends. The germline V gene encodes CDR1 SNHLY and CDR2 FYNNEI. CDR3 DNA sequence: TGTGCCAGCAACCTATACAATGAGCAGTTCTTC. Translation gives CASNLYNEQFF.

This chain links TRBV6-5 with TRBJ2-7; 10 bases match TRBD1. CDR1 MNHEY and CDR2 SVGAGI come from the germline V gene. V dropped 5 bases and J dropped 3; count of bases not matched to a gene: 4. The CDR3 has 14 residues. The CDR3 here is CASSMTGGGYEQYF. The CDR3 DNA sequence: TGTGCCAGCAGTATGACAGGGGGCGGCTACGAGCAGTACTTC.

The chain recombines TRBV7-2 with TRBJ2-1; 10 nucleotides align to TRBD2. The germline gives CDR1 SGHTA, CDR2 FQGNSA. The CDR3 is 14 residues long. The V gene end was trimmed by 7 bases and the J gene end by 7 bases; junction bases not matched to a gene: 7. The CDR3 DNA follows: TGTGCCAGCAAGGCTAGCGGGAGTTCGAATGAGCAGTTCTTC. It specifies CASKASGSSNEQFF. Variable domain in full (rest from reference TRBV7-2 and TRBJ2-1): GAGVSQSPSNKVTEKGKDVELRCDPISGHTALYWYRQSLGQGLEFLIYFQGNSAPDKSGLPSDRFSAERTGGSVSTLTIQRTQQEDSAVYLCASKASGSSNEQFFGPGTRLTVL.

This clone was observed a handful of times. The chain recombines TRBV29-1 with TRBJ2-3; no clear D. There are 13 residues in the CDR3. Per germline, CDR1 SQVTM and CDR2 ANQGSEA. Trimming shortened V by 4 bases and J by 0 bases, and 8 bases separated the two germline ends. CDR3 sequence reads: CSVALASTDTQYF. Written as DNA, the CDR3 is TGCAGCGTTGCTTTAGCTAGCACAGATACGCAGTATTTT.

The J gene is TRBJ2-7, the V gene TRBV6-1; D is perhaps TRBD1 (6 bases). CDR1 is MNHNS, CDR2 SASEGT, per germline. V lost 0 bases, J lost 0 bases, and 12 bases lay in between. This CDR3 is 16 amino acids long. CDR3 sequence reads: CASSEALLDSSYEQYF. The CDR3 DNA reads TGTGCCAGCAGTGAAGCGCTTCTGGACAGCTCCTACGAGCAGTACTTC.

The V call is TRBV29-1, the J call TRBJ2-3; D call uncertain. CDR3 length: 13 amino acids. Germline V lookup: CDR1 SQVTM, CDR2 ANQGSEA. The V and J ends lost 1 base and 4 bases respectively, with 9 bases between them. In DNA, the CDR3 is TGCAGCGTTGAAGTCGTAGAGTCAGATACGCAGTATTTT. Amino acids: CSVEVVESDTQYF.

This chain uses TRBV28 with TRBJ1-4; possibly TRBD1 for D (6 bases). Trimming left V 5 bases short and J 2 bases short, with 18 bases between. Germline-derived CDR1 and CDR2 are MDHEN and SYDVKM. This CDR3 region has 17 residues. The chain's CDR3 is CASSPAGAQGTNEKLFF. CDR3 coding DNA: TGTGCCAGCAGTCCTGCCGGGGCCCAGGGGACTAATGAAAAACTGTTTTTT.

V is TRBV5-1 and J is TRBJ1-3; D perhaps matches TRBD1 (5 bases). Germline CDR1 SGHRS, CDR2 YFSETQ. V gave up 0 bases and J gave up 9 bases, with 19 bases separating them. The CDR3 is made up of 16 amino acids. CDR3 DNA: TGCGCCAGCAGCTTGGAGGGTCCGGGGACCGCCAGCACCATATATTTT. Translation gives CASSLEGPGTASTIYF.

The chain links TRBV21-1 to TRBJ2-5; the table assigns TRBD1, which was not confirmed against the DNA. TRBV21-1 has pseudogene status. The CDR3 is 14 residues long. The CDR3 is CASSNRENQETQYF. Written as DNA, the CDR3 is TGTGCCAGCAGCAACAGGGAAAACCAAGAGACCCAGTACTTC.

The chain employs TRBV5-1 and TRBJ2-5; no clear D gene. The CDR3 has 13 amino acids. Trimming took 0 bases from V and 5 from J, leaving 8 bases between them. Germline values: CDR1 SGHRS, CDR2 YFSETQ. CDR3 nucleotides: TGCGCCAGCAGCTTGGGTACACAGGAGACCCAGTACTTC. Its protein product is CASSLGTQETQYF.

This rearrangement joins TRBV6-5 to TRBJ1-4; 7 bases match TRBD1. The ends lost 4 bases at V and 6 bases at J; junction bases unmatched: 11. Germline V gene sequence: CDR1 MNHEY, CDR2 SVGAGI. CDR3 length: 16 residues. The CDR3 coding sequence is TGTGCCAGCAGTTCCGGACAGGTTTTGGGTTATGAAAAACTGTTTTTT. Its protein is CASSSGQVLGYEKLFF.

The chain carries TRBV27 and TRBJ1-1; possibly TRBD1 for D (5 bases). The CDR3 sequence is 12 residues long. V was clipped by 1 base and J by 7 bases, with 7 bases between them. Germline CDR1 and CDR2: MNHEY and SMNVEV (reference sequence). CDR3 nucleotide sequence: TGTGCCAGCAGTTTATTCGGGGGTGAAGCTTTCTTT. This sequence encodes CASSLFGGEAFF.